The present entry profiles one TCR beta chain with its context. Its cognate antigen is unknown. Read sequence stops 3 residues before the CDR3 end, and the germline J gene provides the missing end. V was pared by 5 bases and J by 4 bases, with 18 bases between. Germline-derived CDR1 and CDR2 are GTSNPN and SVGIG (reference sequence). The CDR3 runs to 16 residues. The data stem from a study of T cells in women clearing cervical HPV infection. Overall study findings and caveats: CIN3+ cases had significantly higher TCR richness than controls; evenness did not differ.

Some clones are missing from TCRdb's copy, which holds only in-frame ones; the method was immunoSEQ multiplex PCR. With approximately 23,000 clones in the sample, the ten largest clones hold 2.5% to 3.5%. This chain links TRBV30 with TRBJ2-6; D possibly uses TRBD1 or TRBD2 (5 bases each). Sequenced sample: blood buffy coat. The TCR sequence derives from a woman between 18 and 70 years old with a cervical HPV16 infection that either progressed to CIN3+ or cleared (not recorded which). This CDR3 is CAWLRGERKGANVLTF. The CDR3 DNA, read in part, is TGTGCCTGGCTTCGAGGGGAAAGGAAAGGGGCCAACGTC.